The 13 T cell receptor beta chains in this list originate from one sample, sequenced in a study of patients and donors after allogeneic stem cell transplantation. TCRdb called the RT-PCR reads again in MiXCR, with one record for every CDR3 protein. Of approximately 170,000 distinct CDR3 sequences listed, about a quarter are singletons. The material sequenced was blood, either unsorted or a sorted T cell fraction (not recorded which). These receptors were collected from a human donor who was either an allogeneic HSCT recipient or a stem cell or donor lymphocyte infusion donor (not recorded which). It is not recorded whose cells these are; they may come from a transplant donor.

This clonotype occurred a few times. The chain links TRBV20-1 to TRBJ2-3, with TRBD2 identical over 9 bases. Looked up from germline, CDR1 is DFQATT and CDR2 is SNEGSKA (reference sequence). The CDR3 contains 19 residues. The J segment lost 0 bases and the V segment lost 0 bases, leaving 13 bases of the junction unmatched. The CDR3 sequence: CSARDPGAGGGVSTDTQYF. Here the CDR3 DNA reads TGCAGTGCTAGAGATCCCGGAGCGGGAGGAGGGGTGAGCACAGATACGCAGTATTTT.

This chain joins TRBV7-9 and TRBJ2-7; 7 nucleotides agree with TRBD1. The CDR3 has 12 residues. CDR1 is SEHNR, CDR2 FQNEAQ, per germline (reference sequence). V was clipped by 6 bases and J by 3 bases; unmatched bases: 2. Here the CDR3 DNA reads TGTGCCAGCAGACGGGACAGCTACGAGCAGTACTTC. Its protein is CASRRDSYEQYF.

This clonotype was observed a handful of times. The CDR3 reads CASSSHREKGPYNEQFF. The CDR3 nucleotides are TGTGCCAGCAGCTCACACAGGGAAAAGGGGCCCTACAATGAGCAGTTCTTC. The rearrangement uses TRBV7-9 and TRBJ2-1, with a weak D call TRBD1 (6 bases). The germline V and J ends were trimmed by 4 bases and 2 bases, with 18 bases remaining between them. There are 17 residues in the CDR3. Germline CDR1 is SEHNR and CDR2 is FQNEAQ (reference sequence).

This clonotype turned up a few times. Here the CDR3 reads CATSDLPRGHPGAGELFF. CDR3 DNA sequence: TGTGCCACCAGTGATTTGCCAAGGGGCCATCCCGGGGCCGGGGAGCTGTTTTTT. The chain combines TRBV24-1 with TRBJ2-2; D may correspond to TRBD1 or TRBD2 (5 bases each). The CDR3 sequence is 18 residues long. The germline V and J ends were trimmed by 0 bases and 6 bases, with 19 bases remaining between them. Germline assignment: CDR1 KGHDR and CDR2 SFDVKD.

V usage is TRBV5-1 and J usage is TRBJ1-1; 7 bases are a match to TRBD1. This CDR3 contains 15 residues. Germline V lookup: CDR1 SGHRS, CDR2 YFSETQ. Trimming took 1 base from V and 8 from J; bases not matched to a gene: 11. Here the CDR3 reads CASSLQGVTSPEAFF. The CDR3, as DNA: TGCGCCAGCAGCTTGCAGGGGGTAACGAGCCCAGAAGCTTTCTTT.

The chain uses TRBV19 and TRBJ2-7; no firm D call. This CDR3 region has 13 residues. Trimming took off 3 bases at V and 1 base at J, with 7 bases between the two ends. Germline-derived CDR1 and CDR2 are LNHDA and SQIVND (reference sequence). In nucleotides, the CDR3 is TGTGCCAGTAGTATTTTCAGATCCTACGAGCAGTACTTC. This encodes CASSIFRSYEQYF.

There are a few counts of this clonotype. CDR3 nucleotides: TGTGCCAGCAGCCAAGTTTTGATCGCGGATGAGCAGTTCTTC. Amino acids: CASSQVLIADEQFF. This chain links TRBV3-1 with TRBJ2-1; D remains ambiguous. This CDR3 has 14 residues. V shed 1 base and J shed 8 bases, with 12 bases lying between them. Per the germline V gene, CDR1 is LGHDT and CDR2 is YNNKEL (reference sequence).

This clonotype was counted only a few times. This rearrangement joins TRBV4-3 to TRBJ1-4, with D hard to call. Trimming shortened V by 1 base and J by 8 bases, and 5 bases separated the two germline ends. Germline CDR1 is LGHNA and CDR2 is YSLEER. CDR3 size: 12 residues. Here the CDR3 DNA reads TGCGCCAGCAGCCAAGGCAGGGAAAAACTGTTTTTT. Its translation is CASSQGREKLFF.

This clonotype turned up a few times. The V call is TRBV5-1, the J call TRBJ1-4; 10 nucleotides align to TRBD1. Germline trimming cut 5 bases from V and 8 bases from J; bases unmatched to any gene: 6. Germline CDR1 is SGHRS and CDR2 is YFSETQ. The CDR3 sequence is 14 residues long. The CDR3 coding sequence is TGCGCCAGCAGGATGACAGGGGGCAACGAAAAACTGTTTTTT. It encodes CASRMTGGNEKLFF.

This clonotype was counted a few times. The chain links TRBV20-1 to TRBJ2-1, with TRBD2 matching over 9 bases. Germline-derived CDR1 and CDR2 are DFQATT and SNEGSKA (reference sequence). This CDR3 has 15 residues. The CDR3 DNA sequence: TGCAGGACGGACGCGGGAGGGCCCTCCTACAATGAGCAGTTCTTC. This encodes CRTDAGGPSYNEQFF.

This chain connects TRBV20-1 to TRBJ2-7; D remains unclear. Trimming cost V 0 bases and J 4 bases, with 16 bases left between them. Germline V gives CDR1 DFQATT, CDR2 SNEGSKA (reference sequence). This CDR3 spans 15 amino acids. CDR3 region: CSARDYSDNHYEQYF. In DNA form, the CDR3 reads TGCAGTGCTAGAGATTACAGCGACAACCATTACGAGCAGTACTTC.

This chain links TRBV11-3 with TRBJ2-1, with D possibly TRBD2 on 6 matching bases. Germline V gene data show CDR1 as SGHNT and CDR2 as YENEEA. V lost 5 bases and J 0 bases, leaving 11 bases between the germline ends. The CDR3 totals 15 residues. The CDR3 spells CASSTSWSSYNEQFF. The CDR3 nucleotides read TGTGCCAGCAGCACTAGCTGGAGCTCCTACAATGAGCAGTTCTTC.

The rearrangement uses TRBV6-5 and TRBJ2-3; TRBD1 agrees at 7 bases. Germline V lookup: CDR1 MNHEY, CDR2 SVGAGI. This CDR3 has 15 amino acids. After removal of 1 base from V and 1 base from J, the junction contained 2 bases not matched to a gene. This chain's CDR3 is CASSYWQGGTDTQYF. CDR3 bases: TGTGCCAGCAGTTACTGGCAGGGGGGCACAGATACGCAGTATTTT.